The source of this TCR beta chain is a study of persistence of HIV-infected CD4 T cells. General study points: Antigen-responding cells were enriched for degenerate expanded CDR3beta sequences.

A note on this clone: What it binds is not known.

The libraries were made with immunoSEQ version 4 in survey mode. TCRdb keeps only in-frame clones here, not all; method: immunoSEQ multiplex PCR. The sample shows some 28,000 clones, more than 75% of them seen only once. The V and J ends lost 0 bases and 3 bases respectively, with 13 bases between them. The CDR3 has 16 amino acids. In germline, CDR1 is SGHTS, CDR2 YDEGEE. Lysates of CMV-infected fibroblasts at 10 ug/mL stimulated these cells. Sorted nonresponding memory CD4+ T cells were CD40L-negative, CD69-negative, CD45RO-high. This chain uses TRBV5-8 with TRBJ1-5; D is unclear. The sequenced sample was CD4+ T cells sorted from PBMCs after roughly 18-hour stimulation, obtained from a patient who received antiretroviral therapy. The origin of this receptor is an adult man with HIV who was CMV-seropositive. The CDR3 sequence: CASSLGSGGHNQPQHF. The CDR3 coding sequence is TGTGCCAGCAGCTTGGGGAGCGGCGGGCACAATCAGCCCCAGCATTTT.